This TCR beta chain derives from a study of OX40 agonist ivuxolimab in advanced cancers. In the study overall: Patients in dose escalation had liver, melanoma, kidney or head and neck cancers.

With respect to this clone: The junction and the germline gene differ at one end; a read error may be behind it.

Sequenced by immunoSEQ multiplex PCR; TCRdb stores in-frame clones only, minus some. The sample records some 12,000 clones, just under 75% being singletons. The material sequenced was CD4+ or CD8+ T cells sorted from blood, taken in a trial of the OX40 agonist ivuxolimab. The receptor was isolated from an adult with an advanced solid tumor such as melanoma, head and neck, liver or kidney cancer.

The CDR3 protein is CASSPTTGSSFEQYF. In DNA, the CDR3 is TGTGCCAGCAGCCCTACTACAGGGTCCTCCTTCGAGCAGTACTTC. The chain couples TRBV7-9 to TRBJ2-7, with D perhaps TRBD1 (6 bases). CDR3 length equals 15 residues. Germline V gives CDR1 SEHNR, CDR2 FQNEAQ (reference sequence).